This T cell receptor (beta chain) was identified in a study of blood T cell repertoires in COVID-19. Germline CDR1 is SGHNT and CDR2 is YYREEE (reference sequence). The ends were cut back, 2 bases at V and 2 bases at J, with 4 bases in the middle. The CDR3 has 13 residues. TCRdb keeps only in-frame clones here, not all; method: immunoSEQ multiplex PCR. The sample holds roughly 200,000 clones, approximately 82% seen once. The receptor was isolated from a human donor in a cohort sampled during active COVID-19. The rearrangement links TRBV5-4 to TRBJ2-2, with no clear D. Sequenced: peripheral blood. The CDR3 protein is CASSFKNTGELFF. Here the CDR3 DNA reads TGTGCCAGCAGCTTTAAAAACACCGGGGAGCTGTTTTTT.